This T cell receptor beta chain was sequenced for a study of memory CD4+ T cells and cytomegalovirus serostatus. Study overall: This sample comes from healthy Belgian adults, roughly 9 CMV seropositive, around 26 seronegative.

TCRdb's table, derived via immunoSEQ multiplex PCR, lists solely in-frame clones and lacks some. The sample has 45,000 to 65,000 clones, around 83% seen once; the top ten hold just under 2%. The V and J ends lost 4 bases and 3 bases, in that order; junction bases with no gene match: 9. The CDR3 extends over 16 amino acids. Germline values: CDR1 SGHRS, CDR2 YFSETQ. Overall study findings and caveats: CD4+ memory repertoires contained about two fifths of the roughly 150 reported CMV TCRbeta sequences.

Notes on this clone: Its antigen is currently unknown.

Single viable CD3+CD4+CD8-CD45RO+ cells were sorted as the memory CD4+ T cells. Total CD4+ T cells were enriched by CD4 positive selection. This receptor was taken from an adult in good health and CMV-seropositive. The source material was memory CD4+ T cells from blood. The gene calls are TRBV5-1 and TRBJ2-2, with 7 bases lining up with TRBD1. The CDR3 is CASSLQGTPDTGELFF. The CDR3 nucleotides are TGCGCCAGCAGCCTACAGGGGACCCCGGACACCGGGGAGCTGTTTTTT.